One and the same sample provided the 16 T cell receptor beta chains below, sequenced in a study of T cell repertoires in cytomegalovirus infection. TCRdb reprocessed the reads with MiXCR, giving one entry per CDR3 protein. The data hold 130,000 or so distinct CDR3 sequences, with approximately 5.9% observed a single time. Sequencing input: PBMCs. The receptor source for this set is a human donor in good health (CMV status not recorded). Some clones in this sample may be carry-over from other donors' samples.

This clonotype was recorded many times. V gene TRBV9 combines with J gene TRBJ1-6; D call uncertain. Trimming pared 7 bases from V and 10 bases from J, leaving 15 bases between. There are 13 residues in the CDR3. From germline, CDR1 is SGDLS and CDR2 YYNGEE. CDR3 coding DNA: TGTGCCAGCGGACCCGCCCTAGGGTCACCCCTCCACTTT. The encoded protein is CASGPALGSPLHF. Complete variable domain (other parts from reference TRBV9 and TRBJ1-6): DSGVTQTPKHLITATGQRVTLRCSPRSGDLSVYWYQQSLDQGLQFLIQYYNGEERAKGNILERFSAQQFPDLHSELNLSSLELGDSALYFCASGPALGSPLHFGNGTRLTVT.

The CDR3 DNA reads TGTGCCACCAGCAGAGAATTGGACCAAGAGACCCAGTACTTC. This codes for CATSRELDQETQYF. The V gene is TRBV15, the J gene TRBJ2-5; D gene ambiguous. The CDR3 contains 14 residues. Germline lookup yields CDR1 LNHNV and CDR2 YYDKDF (reference sequence). V lost 0 bases and J lost 0, with 5 bases in between.

V gene TRBV18 combines with J gene TRBJ1-3; a weak D match, TRBD1 (5 bases). The germline V gene has CDR1 KGHSH and CDR2 LQKENI. V lost 2 bases to trimming and J lost 4 bases, with 15 bases between them. The CDR3 is 16 amino acids. This chain's CDR3 is CASSPRAPGPGNTIYF. CDR3 in DNA: TGTGCCAGCTCACCAAGGGCTCCGGGACCCGGAAACACCATATATTTT.

This clonotype was counted many times. V and J are TRBV7-2 and TRBJ2-5; D not resolved. Germline V gives CDR1 SGHTA, CDR2 FQGNSA. Trimming took off 3 bases at V and 5 bases at J, with 16 bases between the two ends. This CDR3 is built from 15 residues. CDR3: CASSFWPQPQETQYF. For the CDR3, the DNA is TGTGCCAGCAGCTTCTGGCCTCAACCCCAGGAGACCCAGTACTTC.

This clonotype has a count of ten or more. J is TRBJ1-1 and V is TRBV11-2; D not resolved. The CDR3 length is 11 residues. CDR1 SGHAT and CDR2 FQNNGV come from the germline V gene. Trimming pared 5 bases from V and 7 bases from J, leaving 8 bases between. The CDR3 region is CASSRTLEAFF. CDR3 DNA sequence: TGTGCCAGCAGCCGGACCCTTGAAGCTTTCTTT. The variable domain in full, with the rest retrieved from reference TRBV11-2 and TRBJ1-1, is EAGVAQSPRYKIIEKRQSVAFWCNPISGHATLYWYQQILGQGPKLLIQFQNNGVVDDSQLPKDRFSAERLKGVDSTLKIQPAKLEDSAVYLCASSRTLEAFFGQGTRLTVV.

This clonotype occurred many times. This chain connects TRBV27 to TRBJ2-7; no clear D gene. Germline V gene sequence: CDR1 MNHEY, CDR2 SMNVEV (reference sequence). This CDR3 is built from 14 residues. V lost 6 bases to trimming and J lost 1 base, with 13 bases between them. The CDR3 sequence is CASSYIEISYEQYF. CDR3 coding DNA: TGTGCCAGCAGCTATATTGAGATATCCTACGAGCAGTACTTC.

This clonotype occurred many times. The CDR3 here is CASSFATTADTDTQYF. CDR3 sequence (DNA): TGTGCCAGCAGCTTTGCGACGACAGCGGACACAGATACGCAGTATTTT. The rearrangement joins TRBV7-8 to TRBJ2-3, with D perhaps assigned TRBD1 or TRBD2 (5 bases each). V gave up 3 bases and J gave up 2 bases, with 15 bases separating them. The CDR3 extends over 16 amino acids. Germline CDR1 is SGHVS and CDR2 is FQNEAQ.

This clonotype was recorded many times. The chain joins TRBV9 to TRBJ2-2; 14 nucleotides align to TRBD2. V gave up 4 bases and J gave up 1 base; unmatched junction bases: 9. The CDR3 runs to 19 residues. CDR1 and CDR2 from the germline V gene are SGDLS and YYNGEE. The CDR3 here is CASSIALGLAGVNTGELFF. CDR3 in DNA: TGTGCCAGCAGCATAGCCCTGGGACTAGCGGGGGTGAACACCGGGGAGCTGTTTTTT.

This clonotype came up many times. The chain employs TRBV7-2 and TRBJ1-1; a weak D match, TRBD1 (5 bases). V lost 3 bases and J lost 1, with 12 bases in between. The CDR3 is made up of 15 amino acids. The germline V gene has CDR1 SGHTA and CDR2 FQGNSA. The CDR3 loop is CASSFKGRANTEAFF. The DNA of the CDR3 is TGTGCCAGCAGCTTCAAGGGGCGGGCGAACACTGAAGCTTTCTTT.

This clonotype appeared many times. The chain employs TRBV10-3 and TRBJ1-2; a possible D gene is TRBD1 (5 bases). V lost 2 bases and J 7 bases, leaving 14 bases between the germline ends. CDR1 and CDR2 (germline): ENHRY, SYGVKD. There are 14 residues in the CDR3. CDR3 loop: CAISETDNSGGYTF. The CDR3 region has the DNA TGTGCCATCAGTGAGACGGACAATTCAGGTGGCTACACCTTC.

The genes are TRBV5-6 and TRBJ1-1; D is undetermined. Between the trimmed V and J ends, which lost 4 bases and 4 bases, there was a span of 14 bases. The CDR3 totals 14 residues. Germline CDR1 and CDR2: SGHDT and YYEEEE. In DNA, the CDR3 is TGTGCCAGCAGCCGGCGGTTGTGGAGCACTGAAGCTTTCTTT. Its protein product is CASSRRLWSTEAFF.

This clonotype was observed at least ten times. The chain couples TRBV7-2 to TRBJ2-7, with 8 positions matching TRBD2. J lost 6 bases, V lost 5 bases, and 12 bases had no gene match. The length of the CDR3 is 15 residues. The germline CDR1 and CDR2 sequences are SGHTA and FQGNSA. The CDR3 region has the DNA TGTGCCAGCAGCATAACTAGCGGAGGAGGGCGCGAGCAGTACTTC. Its translation is CASSITSGGGREQYF. Based on the CDR3 plus reference TRBV7-2 and TRBJ2-7, the full variable domain is GAGVSQSPSNKVTEKGKDVELRCDPISGHTALYWYRQSLGQGLEFLIYFQGNSAPDKSGLPSDRFSAERTGGSVSTLTIQRTQQEDSAVYLCASSITSGGGREQYFGPGTRLTVT.

This clonotype was detected a few times. V usage is TRBV20-1 and J usage is TRBJ2-1; 12 bases map to TRBD2. The length of the CDR3 is 15 residues. CDR1 and CDR2 from the germline V gene are DFQATT and SNEGSKA (reference sequence). Germline trimming cut 3 bases from V and 4 bases from J; bases unmatched to any gene: 4. The CDR3 region has the DNA TGCAGTGCTAGCACTCTAGCGGGGGGGTACAATGAGCAGTTCTTC. This sequence encodes CSASTLAGGYNEQFF.

The rearrangement joins TRBV5-8 to TRBJ1-2, with D perhaps matching TRBD1 (5 bases). Germline values: CDR1 SGHTS, CDR2 YDEGEE. Between the trimmed V and J ends, which lost 2 bases and 8 bases, there was a span of 22 bases. The CDR3 loop spans 16 amino acids. The CDR3 is CASSFTQTPGSRGYTF. CDR3 DNA sequence: TGTGCCAGCAGCTTTACCCAAACTCCAGGGAGTCGGGGCTACACCTTC.

This clonotype was observed at least ten times. The chain employs TRBV5-4 and TRBJ2-7, with 8 bases aligning to TRBD1. The CDR3 has 13 residues. The germline gives CDR1 SGHNT, CDR2 YYREEE (reference sequence). Trimming at V came to 0 bases and at J to 6 bases, leaving 2 bases not matched to a gene. CDR3 protein: CASSLGQGAEQYF. For the CDR3, the DNA is TGTGCCAGCAGCTTGGGGCAGGGGGCCGAGCAGTACTTC.

The table lists this clonotype with many counts. The rearrangement links TRBV29-1 to TRBJ1-2, with D unclear. The CDR3 is 11 amino acids. V was cut by 4 bases and J by 4 bases, with 7 bases left in between. Germline V lookup: CDR1 SQVTM, CDR2 ANQGSEA. CDR3 in DNA: TGCAGCGTTGTGGACGGCTATGGCTACACCTTC. This translates into CSVVDGYGYTF. The full variable domain, in which reference TRBV29-1 and TRBJ1-2 provide the parts outside the CDR3, is SAVISQKPSRDICQRGTSLTIQCQVDSQVTMMFWYRQQPGQSLTLIATANQGSEATYESGFVIDKFPISRPNLTFSTLTVSNMSPEDSSIYLCSVVDGYGYTFGSGTRLTVV.